The sequence of this T cell receptor (beta chain) was determined in a study of T cell changes during pregnancy in multiple sclerosis. Trimming took off 7 bases at V and 4 bases at J, with 13 bases between the two ends. The CDR3 contains 13 residues. Germline CDR1 and CDR2: SQVTM and ANQGSEA. Here immunoSEQ multiplex PCR was the method, and the copy in TCRdb shows in-frame clones only, minus some. The sample holds approximately 40,000 clones; approximately 92% are singletons and the top ten take roughly 0.7%. This receptor was identified in a female donor with multiple sclerosis, enrolled in a pregnancy study. Sequences were derived from CD4+ T cells from peripheral blood mononuclear cells, sampled before pregnancy. The chain joins TRBV29-1 to TRBJ2-2, with a tentative D call TRBD1 (6 bases). CDR3: CSGQLGGTGELFF. The CDR3 DNA reads TGCAGCGGGCAACTAGGGGGCACCGGGGAGCTGTTTTTT.